This T cell receptor (beta chain) was recovered during a study of technical replicates of blood from a handful of donors. TCRdb keeps only in-frame clones here, not all; method: immunoSEQ multiplex PCR. The table has 80,000 or so clones, about 98% seen once. Trimming removed 5 bases from V and 5 bases from J, with 16 bases in between. The CDR3 is 14 residues long. In germline, CDR1 is SEHNR, CDR2 FQNEAQ (reference sequence). The sample taken for sequencing was T cells isolated from PBMCs. The J gene is TRBJ2-7, the V gene TRBV7-9, with a tentative D call TRBD1 (7 bases). The clonotype originates from a human donor in good health. The CDR3 DNA reads TGTGCCAGCAGCAACCAGGGGGGTGTCCACGAGCAGTACTTC. Translation: CASSNQGGVHEQYF.